What follows is one TCR beta chain and its context. No antigen is known for it. This record comes from a study of blood T cells in healthy people across ages. Whole-study context: Through template switching, about one barcoded beta molecule was captured per two T cells, as measured in model experiments.

Findings and caveats of the study: Older age went with lower TCR beta diversity per million T cells, in a roughly linear way.

Isolation per sample recovered at least 7 million PBMCs. Sample-barcoded 5' priming and a J-beta primer mix drove a second PCR of roughly 6 to 12 cycles. MiXCR, run by TCRdb on the 5' RACE reads, gives a single entry per CDR3 protein. Among fewer than 1 million distinct CDR3 sequences, around two fifths were seen once, and the ten largest hold roughly 18%. CDR1 is SGHRS, CDR2 YFSETQ, per germline. Trimming pared 5 bases from V and 8 bases from J, leaving 16 bases between. The CDR3 sequence is 14 residues long. The source is a man in his sixties in good health. Sequenced: blood. The chain recombines TRBV5-1 with TRBJ1-4; D unresolved. CDR3 nucleotides: TGCGCCAGCAGTTTCGAGTCCAACACGGAAAAACTGTTTTTT. Its protein product is CASSFESNTEKLFF. Drawing the rest from reference TRBV5-1 and TRBJ1-4, the complete variable domain is KAGVTQTPRYLIKTRGQQVTLSCSPISGHRSVSWYQQTPGQGLQFLFEYFSETQRNKGNFPGRFSGRQFSNSRSEMNVSTLELGDSALYLCASSFESNTEKLFFGSGTQLSVL.